A single sample is the source of the 30 T cell receptor beta chains below, sequenced in a study of blood T cell repertoires in COVID-19. The data were produced by immunoSEQ multiplex PCR, yet TCRdb's version contains in-frame clones alone and is incomplete. Of about 230,000 clones listed, over 80% are singletons. Material for sequencing was peripheral blood. Every receptor here comes from a woman under 40 with COVID-19, enrolled during active disease.

V gene TRBV10-2 combines with J gene TRBJ2-7; TRBD2 matches 7 bases. The ends lost 0 bases at V and 3 bases at J; junction bases unmatched: 2. Germline lookup yields CDR1 WSHSY and CDR2 SAAADI. The CDR3 is 14 amino acids. CDR3 in DNA: TGCGCCAGCAGTGAGTCGGGCGGGAGCTACGAGCAGTACTTC. Its translation is CASSESGGSYEQYF.

The V gene is TRBV3-1 (or the pseudogene TRBV3-2), the J gene TRBJ2-7; 7 positions agree with TRBD2. Germline-derived CDR1 and CDR2 are LGHDT and YNNKEL (reference sequence). The CDR3 consists of 14 residues. Unmatched junction bases numbered 2, after V lost 0 bases and J lost 3 bases. This CDR3 is CASSQDGGGYEQYF. In DNA form, the CDR3 reads TGTGCCAGCAGCCAAGATGGGGGGGGCTACGAGCAGTACTTC.

This clone was counted a few times. The chain has TRBV18 and TRBJ1-5, with D unclear. V lost 2 bases, J lost 2 bases, and 10 bases lay in between. CDR3 length: 15 amino acids. CDR1 and CDR2 from the germline V gene are KGHSH and LQKENI. The chain's CDR3 is CASSPYTEGNQPQHF. The CDR3 DNA is TGTGCCAGCTCACCATACACGGAGGGCAATCAGCCCCAGCATTTT.

The table lists this clone with a count of one. The chain is built from TRBV19 and TRBJ1-6; D is uncertain. CDR1 is LNHDA, CDR2 SQIVND, per germline (reference sequence). Trimming shortened V by 3 bases and J by 9 bases, and 15 bases separated the two germline ends. The CDR3 runs to 15 residues. As DNA, the CDR3 is TGTGCCAGTAGTATTTCCTTGGACGAGGGTTCACCCCTCCACTTT. The encoded protein is CASSISLDEGSPLHF.

V is TRBV5-1 and J is TRBJ2-7, with D possibly TRBD1 on 6 matching bases. Germline V gives CDR1 SGHRS, CDR2 YFSETQ. V dropped 0 bases and J dropped 2 bases, with 15 bases sitting between them. The CDR3 sequence is 16 residues long. The CDR3 DNA reads TGCGCCAGCAGCTTGGCCTCACAGGGATCCCCCTACGAGCAGTACTTC. Protein product: CASSLASQGSPYEQYF.

J is TRBJ2-6 and V is TRBV27; unclear D gene. Trimming cost V 3 bases and J 0 bases, with 3 bases left between them. This CDR3 is 14 amino acids long. Per the germline V gene, CDR1 is MNHEY and CDR2 is SMNVEV (reference sequence). The chain's CDR3 is CASSFYSGANVLTF. CDR3 DNA: TGTGCCAGCAGTTTCTACTCTGGGGCCAACGTCCTGACTTTC.

V and J are TRBV4-3 and TRBJ2-3; 9 bases line up with TRBD2. The germline CDR1 and CDR2 sequences are LGHNA and YSLEER. V lost 0 bases to trimming and J lost 6 bases; unmatched junction nucleotides: 10. This CDR3 has 17 amino acids. As DNA, the CDR3 is TGCGCCAGCAGCCAAGATCGGGGACTAGCAATATCCGATACGCAGTATTTT. This sequence encodes CASSQDRGLAISDTQYF.

DNA for the CDR3: TGTGCCAGCAGCTCAGCGGGACTAGCGGGGGGAAGGGACAATGAGCAGTTCTTC. This translates into CASSSAGLAGGRDNEQFF. The chain carries TRBV5-4 and TRBJ2-1; the match to TRBD2 covers 15 bases. This CDR3 spans 18 amino acids. In germline, CDR1 is SGHNT, CDR2 YYREEE (reference sequence). After removal of 3 bases from V and 5 bases from J, the junction contained 9 bases not matched to a gene.

The chain recombines TRBV5-4 with TRBJ1-2, with a tentative D call TRBD1 (5 bases). Trimming pared 4 bases from V and 8 bases from J, leaving 24 bases between. The CDR3 totals 16 residues. The V gene's germline CDR1 is SGHNT and CDR2 YYREEE (reference sequence). The CDR3 DNA follows: TGTGCCAGCAGCCACGCTAGTCCACAGGCGGCGGGGGGCTACACCTTC. Amino acid sequence: CASSHASPQAAGGYTF.

CDR3 in amino acids: CAWSVKGANEQYF. DNA of the CDR3: TGTGCCTGGAGTGTAAAGGGGGCGAATGAGCAGTACTTC. V gene TRBV30 combines with J gene TRBJ2-7; TRBD1 matches at 7 bases. This CDR3 has 13 amino acids. In germline, CDR1 is GTSNPN, CDR2 SVGIG (reference sequence). The V segment lost 0 bases and the J segment 7 bases; nucleotides outside the gene matches: 6. Full variable domain (remainder filled in from reference TRBV30 and TRBJ2-7): SQTIHQWPATLVQPVGSPLSLECTVEGTSNPNLYWYRQAAGRGLQLLFYSVGIGQISSEVPQNLSASRPQDRQFILSSKKLLLSDSGFYLCAWSVKGANEQYFGPGTRLTVT.

This clone was seen a few times. The chain carries TRBV7-9 and TRBJ1-2; D is uncertain. V gave up 1 base and J gave up 8 bases, with 8 bases separating them. The CDR3 loop spans 12 amino acids. Germline CDR1 and CDR2: SEHNR and FQNEAQ (reference sequence). The CDR3 DNA is TGTGCCAGCAGCTTAGTCCCCAAAGGCTACACCTTC. As protein: CASSLVPKGYTF.

The gene calls are TRBV30 and TRBJ1-1; D might be TRBD1 (5 bases). Between the trimmed V and J ends, which lost 3 bases and 1 base, there was a span of 6 bases. The CDR3 is 12 residues long. CDR1 is GTSNPN and CDR2 is SVGIG in the germline V gene (reference sequence). The CDR3 bases are TGTGCCTGGAGGGGGCGGAACACTGAAGCTTTCTTT. It specifies CAWRGRNTEAFF.

This chain links TRBV28 with TRBJ2-2; D is perhaps TRBD1 (6 bases). The V gene lost 5 bases and the J gene lost 1 base, with 14 bases spanning the gap. Germline lookup yields CDR1 MDHEN and CDR2 SYDVKM. The CDR3 totals 16 residues. In DNA, the CDR3 is TGTGCCAGCAGTCTGGACAGTTTGTTGAACACCGGGGAGCTGTTTTTT. It codes for CASSLDSLLNTGELFF.

The CDR3 DNA is TGTGCCAGCAGTTACTCGAATCGGGGGAGCGGAGAGACCCAGTACTTC. Its translation is CASSYSNRGSGETQYF. The rearrangement uses TRBV6-6 and TRBJ2-5; TRBD2 might be the D (6 bases). The CDR3 extends over 16 amino acids. V was trimmed by 0 bases and J by 4 bases, leaving 15 bases between them. From germline, CDR1 is MNHNY and CDR2 SVGAGI (reference sequence).

The V call is TRBV2, the J call TRBJ2-7; D uncertain. This CDR3 is 15 amino acids long. The V end lost 6 bases, the J end lost 7 bases, and 22 bases lay between the germline ends. Looked up from germline, CDR1 is SNHLY and CDR2 is FYNNEI. The CDR3 DNA follows: TGTGCCAGCAGCTATGACACCTCCGTTGCACGGGAGCAGTACTTC. Its translation: CASSYDTSVAREQYF.

The rearrangement uses TRBV9 and TRBJ2-7; 8 nucleotides match TRBD2. The CDR3 sequence is 15 residues long. The V gene's germline CDR1 is SGDLS and CDR2 YYNGEE. The junction had 8 bases not matched to a gene; V was cut back by 0 bases and J by 6 bases. CDR3 bases: TGTGCCAGCAGCGTAGGGGCGGGAGGAGTTGGCGAGCAGTACTTC. This codes for CASSVGAGGVGEQYF.

The chain has TRBV5-4 and TRBJ2-3; D possibly corresponds to TRBD1 (6 bases). Germline V CDR1 and CDR2: SGHNT, YYREEE (reference sequence). This CDR3 is 13 amino acids long. V gave up 6 bases and J gave up 15 bases, with 23 bases separating them. CDR3 in amino acids: CASKGTQSPRNYF. The CDR3 DNA reads TGTGCCAGCAAGGGGACACAGAGCCCTCGCAATTATTTT. Using reference TRBV5-4 and TRBJ2-3 for the parts outside the CDR3, the full variable domain is ETGVTQSPTHLIKTRGQQVTLRCSSQSGHNTVSWYQQALGQGPQFIFQYYREEENGRGNFPPRFSGLQFPNYSSELNVNALELDDSALYLCASKGTQSPRNYFGPGTRLTVL.

This clone was seen more than once but under ten times. The chain combines TRBV5-4 with TRBJ2-2; D uncertain. V was trimmed by 0 bases and J by 5 bases, leaving 14 bases between them. Germline V lookup: CDR1 SGHNT, CDR2 YYREEE (reference sequence). The CDR3 length is 16 residues. The CDR3 DNA follows: TGTGCCAGCAGCTTGGCCGTCGGGTCTGGGACCGGGGAGCTGTTTTTT. Residues: CASSLAVGSGTGELFF.

The rearrangement uses TRBV11-2 and TRBJ1-1; TRBD1 might be the D (5 bases). The CDR3 spans 15 residues. Germline loops: CDR1 SGHAT, CDR2 FQNNGV. V shed 5 bases and J shed 4 bases, with 17 bases lying between them. The CDR3 sequence: CASSPLWGVFTEAFF. As DNA, the CDR3 is TGTGCCAGCAGCCCCCTCTGGGGGGTTTTCACTGAAGCTTTCTTT.

The chain carries TRBV30 and TRBJ2-3, with TRBD2 matching 15 bases. This CDR3 contains 12 residues. With V trimmed by 4 bases and J by 14 bases, 4 bases remained unmatched. Germline V gene data show CDR1 as GTSNPN and CDR2 as SVGIG (reference sequence). The CDR3 DNA is TGTGCCTGGACGGGACTAGCGGGGGGCACGTATTTT. Translating it yields CAWTGLAGGTYF.

The rearrangement links TRBV7-9 to TRBJ2-7; 10 positions agree with TRBD1. V lost 0 bases to trimming and J lost 2 bases; unmatched junction nucleotides: 4. The CDR3 has 16 amino acids. Germline V gene lookup returns CDR1 SEHNR and CDR2 FQNEAQ (reference sequence). The CDR3 spells CASSLAKGQGPYEQYF. The CDR3 DNA reads TGTGCCAGCAGCTTAGCAAAGGGACAGGGGCCCTACGAGCAGTACTTC.

This sequence joins TRBV6-5 and TRBJ2-3, with D uncertain. The CDR3 consists of 12 residues. Per germline, CDR1 MNHEY and CDR2 SVGAGI. Trimming took 6 bases from V and 5 from J, leaving 9 bases between them. Here the CDR3 reads CASSQAGDTQYF. As DNA, the CDR3 is TGTGCCAGCAGCCAGGCCGGAGATACGCAGTATTTT.

The chain uses TRBV18 and TRBJ2-3, with 9 bases fitting TRBD2. CDR1 is KGHSH and CDR2 is LQKENI in the germline V gene. V dropped 4 bases and J dropped 3; count of bases not matched to a gene: 2. The CDR3 loop spans 14 amino acids. Written as DNA, the CDR3 is TGTGCCAGCTCACTAGCGGGAGTGACAGATACGCAGTATTTT. It is translated as CASSLAGVTDTQYF.

The chain couples TRBV2 to TRBJ2-1; D might be TRBD2 (6 bases). This CDR3 has 17 amino acids. Per the germline V gene, CDR1 is SNHLY and CDR2 is FYNNEI. V was cut by 5 bases and J by 0 bases, with 17 bases left in between. The CDR3 nucleotides are TGTGCCAGCAGTCCTCGCTTCGCGGGAAGCTCCTACAATGAGCAGTTCTTC. This gives the protein CASSPRFAGSSYNEQFF.

This clone was detected only a few times. CDR3 region: CASREGTSSYNEQFF. DNA of the CDR3: TGTGCCAGCAGGGAGGGCACCTCCTCCTACAATGAGCAGTTCTTC. This chain connects TRBV25-1 to TRBJ2-1; D is perhaps TRBD2 (6 bases). V was clipped by 6 bases and J by 0 bases, with 12 bases between them. The CDR3 length is 15 residues. The germline V gene encodes CDR1 MGHDK and CDR2 SYGVNS. Based on the CDR3 plus reference TRBV25-1 and TRBJ2-1, the full variable domain is EADIYQTPRYLVIGTGKKITLECSQTMGHDKMYWYQQDPGMELHLIHYSYGVNSTEKGDLSSESTVSRIRTEHFPLTLESARPSHTSQYLCASREGTSSYNEQFFGPGTRLTVL.

For this clone: Other DNA sequences from this sample encode an identical CDR3 as well. This sequence joins TRBV5-1 and TRBJ2-7; 9 bases are a match to TRBD1. Trimming at V came to 0 bases and at J to 3 bases, leaving 1 base not matched to a gene. CDR1 SGHRS and CDR2 YFSETQ come from the germline V gene. CDR3 length: 14 residues. For the CDR3, the DNA is TGCGCCAGCAGCTTGGGACAGGGGGGCTACGAGCAGTACTTC. It codes for CASSLGQGGYEQYF.

The sample holds one count of this clone. Other DNA sequences in the sample encode the same CDR3. The chain has TRBV7-9 and TRBJ1-1; a weak D match, TRBD1 (6 bases). The CDR3 sequence is 12 residues long. Deletions cut 3 bases from V and 6 bases from J, with 8 bases between. CDR1 is SEHNR, CDR2 FQNEAQ, per germline (reference sequence). The CDR3 spells CASSFRTAEAFF. In DNA, the CDR3 is TGTGCCAGCAGCTTCAGGACAGCTGAAGCTTTCTTT.

The chain has TRBV7-2 and TRBJ2-5; D gene unclear. Germline assignment: CDR1 SGHTA and CDR2 FQGNSA. V lost 1 base and J lost 5, with 11 bases in between. The CDR3 covers 14 residues. The CDR3 coding sequence is TGTGCCAGCAGCTTAGTCGCTACTTGGGAGACCCAGTACTTC. This gives the protein CASSLVATWETQYF. Variable domain in full (rest from reference TRBV7-2 and TRBJ2-5): GAGVSQSPSNKVTEKGKDVELRCDPISGHTALYWYRQSLGQGLEFLIYFQGNSAPDKSGLPSDRFSAERTGGSVSTLTIQRTQQEDSAVYLCASSLVATWETQYFGPGTRLLVL.

V gene TRBV7-9 combines with J gene TRBJ2-2; TRBD1 is a possible D gene (6 bases). V lost 5 bases and J 4 bases, leaving 11 bases between the germline ends. CDR3 length: 14 residues. CDR1 SEHNR and CDR2 FQNEAQ come from the germline V gene (reference sequence). CDR3 nucleotide sequence: TGTGCCAGCAGCCTATGGACAGTCACCGGGGAGCTGTTTTTT. Encoded protein: CASSLWTVTGELFF.

V is TRBV7-9 and J is TRBJ1-2, with 7 bases identical to TRBD1. Looked up from germline, CDR1 is SEHNR and CDR2 is FQNEAQ (reference sequence). With 6 bases clipped from V and 3 bases from J, the junction kept 7 bases outside the gene matches. The CDR3 extends over 14 amino acids. The CDR3 region has the DNA TGTGCCAGCAGAGGGCCCGGGACAGACTATGGCTACACCTTC. Residues: CASRGPGTDYGYTF.